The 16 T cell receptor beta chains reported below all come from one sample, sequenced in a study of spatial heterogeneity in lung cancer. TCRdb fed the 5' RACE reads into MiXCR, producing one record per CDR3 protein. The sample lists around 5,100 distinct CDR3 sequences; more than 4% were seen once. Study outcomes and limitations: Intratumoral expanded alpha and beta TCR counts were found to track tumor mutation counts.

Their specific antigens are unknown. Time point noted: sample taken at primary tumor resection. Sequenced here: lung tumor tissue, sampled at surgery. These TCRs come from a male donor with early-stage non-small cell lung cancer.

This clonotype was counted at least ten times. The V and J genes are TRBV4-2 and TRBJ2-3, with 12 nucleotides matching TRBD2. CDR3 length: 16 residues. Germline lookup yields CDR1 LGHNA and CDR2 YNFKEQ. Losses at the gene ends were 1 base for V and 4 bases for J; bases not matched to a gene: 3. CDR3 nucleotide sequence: TGTGCCAGCAGCCAAGGTGCTAGCGGGAGGGCAGATACGCAGTATTTT. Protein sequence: CASSQGASGRADTQYF.

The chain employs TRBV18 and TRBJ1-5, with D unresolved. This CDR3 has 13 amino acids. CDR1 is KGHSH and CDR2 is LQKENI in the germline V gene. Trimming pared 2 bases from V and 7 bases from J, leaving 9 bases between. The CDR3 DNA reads TGTGCCAGCTCACCAGGGTGGGGACAGCCCCAGCATTTT. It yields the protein CASSPGWGQPQHF.

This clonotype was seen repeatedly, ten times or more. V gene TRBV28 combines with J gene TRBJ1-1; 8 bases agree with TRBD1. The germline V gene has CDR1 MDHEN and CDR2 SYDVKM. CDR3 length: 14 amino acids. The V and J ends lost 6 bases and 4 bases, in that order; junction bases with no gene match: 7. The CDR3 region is CASSQQGARTEAFF. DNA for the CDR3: TGTGCCAGCAGCCAGCAGGGGGCGCGCACTGAAGCTTTCTTT. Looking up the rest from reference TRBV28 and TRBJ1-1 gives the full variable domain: DVKVTQSSRYLVKRTGEKVFLECVQDMDHENMFWYRQDPGLGLRLIYFSYDVKMKEKGDIPEGYSVSREKKERFSLILESASTNQTSMYLCASSQQGARTEAFFGQGTRLTVV.

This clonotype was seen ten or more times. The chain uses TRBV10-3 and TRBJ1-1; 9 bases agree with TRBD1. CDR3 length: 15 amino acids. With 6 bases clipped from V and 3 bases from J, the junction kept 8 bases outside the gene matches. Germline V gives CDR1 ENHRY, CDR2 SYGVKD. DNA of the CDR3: TGTGCCATCAGAAGGGACAGGGAACGCGACACTGAAGCTTTCTTT. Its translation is CAIRRDRERDTEAFF.

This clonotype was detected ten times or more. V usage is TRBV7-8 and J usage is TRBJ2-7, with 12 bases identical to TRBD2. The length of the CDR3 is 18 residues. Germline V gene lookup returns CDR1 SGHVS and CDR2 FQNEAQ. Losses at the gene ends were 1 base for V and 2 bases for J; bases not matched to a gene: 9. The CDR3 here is CASSLELAGGPIPYEQYF. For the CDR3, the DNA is TGTGCCAGCAGCTTAGAGCTAGCGGGAGGGCCTATACCCTACGAGCAGTACTTC.

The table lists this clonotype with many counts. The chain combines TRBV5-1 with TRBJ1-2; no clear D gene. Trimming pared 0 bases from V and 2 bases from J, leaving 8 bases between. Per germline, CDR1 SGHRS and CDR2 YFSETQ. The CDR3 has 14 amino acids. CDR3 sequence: CASSLEAPNYGYTF. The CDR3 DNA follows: TGCGCCAGCAGCTTGGAAGCACCGAACTATGGCTACACCTTC.

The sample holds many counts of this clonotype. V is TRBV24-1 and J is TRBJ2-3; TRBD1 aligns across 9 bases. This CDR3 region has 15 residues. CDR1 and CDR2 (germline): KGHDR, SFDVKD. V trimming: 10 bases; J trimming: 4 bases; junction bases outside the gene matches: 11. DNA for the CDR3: TGTGCCACACGGCTAACAGGGGGCAGCGCAGATACGCAGTATTTT. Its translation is CATRLTGGSADTQYF.

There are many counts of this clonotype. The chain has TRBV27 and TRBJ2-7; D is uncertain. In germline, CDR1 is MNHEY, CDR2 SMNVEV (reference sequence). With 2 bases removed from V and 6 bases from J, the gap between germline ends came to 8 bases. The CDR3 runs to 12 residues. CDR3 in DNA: TGTGCCAGCAGTTTAAGTTTCGGCGAGCAGTACTTC. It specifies CASSLSFGEQYF.

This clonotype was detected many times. In nucleotides, the CDR3 is TGTGCCAGCACCGGACGCAGCTCCTACGAGCAGTACTTC. It translates to CASTGRSSYEQYF. The chain recombines TRBV7-8 with TRBJ2-7, with D unresolved. This CDR3 has 13 amino acids. Trimming removed 7 bases at V and 0 bases at J, with 10 bases between. The V gene's germline CDR1 is SGHVS and CDR2 FQNEAQ.

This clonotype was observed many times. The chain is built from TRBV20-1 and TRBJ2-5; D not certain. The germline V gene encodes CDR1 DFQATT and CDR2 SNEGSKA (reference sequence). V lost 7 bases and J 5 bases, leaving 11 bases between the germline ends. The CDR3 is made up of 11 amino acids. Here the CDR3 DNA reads TGCAGTGGAGGAAATTGGGAGACCCAGTACTTC. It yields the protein CSGGNWETQYF.

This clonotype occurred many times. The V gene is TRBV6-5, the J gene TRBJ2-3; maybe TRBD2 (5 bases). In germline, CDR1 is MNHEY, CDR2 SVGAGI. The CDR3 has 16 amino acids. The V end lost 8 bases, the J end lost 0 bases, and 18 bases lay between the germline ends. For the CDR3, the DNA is TGTGCCAGCGGGAGAGGTCTTGGCGGAAGCACAGATACGCAGTATTTT. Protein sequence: CASGRGLGGSTDTQYF.

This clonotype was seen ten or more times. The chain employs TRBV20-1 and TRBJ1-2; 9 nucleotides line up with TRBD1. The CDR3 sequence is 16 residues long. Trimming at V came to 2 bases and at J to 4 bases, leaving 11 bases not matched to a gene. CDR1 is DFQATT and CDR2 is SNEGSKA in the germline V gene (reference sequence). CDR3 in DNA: TGCAGTGCTAGAAGGGACAGGGTGGCTCTTGGCTATGGCTACACCTTC. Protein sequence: CSARRDRVALGYGYTF.

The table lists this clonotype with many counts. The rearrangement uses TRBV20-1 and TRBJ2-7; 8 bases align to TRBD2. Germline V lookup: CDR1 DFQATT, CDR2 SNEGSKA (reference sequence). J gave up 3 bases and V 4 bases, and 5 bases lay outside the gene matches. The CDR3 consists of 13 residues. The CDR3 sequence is CSATRSGSYEQYF. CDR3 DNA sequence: TGCAGTGCTACCAGAAGCGGGAGCTACGAGCAGTACTTC.

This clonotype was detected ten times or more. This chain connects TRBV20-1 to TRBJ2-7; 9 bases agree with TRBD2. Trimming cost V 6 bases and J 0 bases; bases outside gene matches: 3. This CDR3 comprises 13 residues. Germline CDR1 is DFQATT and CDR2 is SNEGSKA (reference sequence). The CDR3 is CSAFSGSSYEQYF. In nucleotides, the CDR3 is TGCAGTGCCTTTAGCGGGAGCTCCTACGAGCAGTACTTC.

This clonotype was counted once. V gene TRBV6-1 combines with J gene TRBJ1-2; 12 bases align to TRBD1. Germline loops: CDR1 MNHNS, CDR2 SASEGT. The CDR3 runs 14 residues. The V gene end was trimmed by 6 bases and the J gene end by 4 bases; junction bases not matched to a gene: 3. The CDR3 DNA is TGTGCCAGCAGCGGGACAGGGGGCTTCTATGGCTACACCTTC. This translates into CASSGTGGFYGYTF.

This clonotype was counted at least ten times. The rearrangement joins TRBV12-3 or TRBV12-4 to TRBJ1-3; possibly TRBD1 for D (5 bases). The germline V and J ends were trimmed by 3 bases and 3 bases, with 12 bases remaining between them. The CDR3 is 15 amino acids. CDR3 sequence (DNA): TGTGCCAGCAGTTTCGGGACGGGCGGTGGAAACACCATATATTTT. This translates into CASSFGTGGGNTIYF.